Sequencing of this TCR beta chain was carried out in a study of T cell responses to AZD1222 COVID-19 vaccine. The repertoire was sequenced with immunoSEQ multiplex PCR; TCRdb's copy has only in-frame clones and lacks some. This table has under 200,000 clones, just over 90% appearing once. Trimming pared 0 bases from V and 4 bases from J, leaving 4 bases between. This CDR3 has 13 residues. The V gene's germline CDR1 is MNHEY and CDR2 SMNVEV (reference sequence). The TCR comes from an adult in good health. This rearrangement joins TRBV27 to TRBJ1-5; D ambiguous. Sample: peripheral blood, taken on day 0 of AZD1222 vaccination. CDR3 DNA sequence: TGTGCCAGCAGTTTATCTCTGAATCAGCCCCAGCATTTT. This encodes CASSLSLNQPQHF.